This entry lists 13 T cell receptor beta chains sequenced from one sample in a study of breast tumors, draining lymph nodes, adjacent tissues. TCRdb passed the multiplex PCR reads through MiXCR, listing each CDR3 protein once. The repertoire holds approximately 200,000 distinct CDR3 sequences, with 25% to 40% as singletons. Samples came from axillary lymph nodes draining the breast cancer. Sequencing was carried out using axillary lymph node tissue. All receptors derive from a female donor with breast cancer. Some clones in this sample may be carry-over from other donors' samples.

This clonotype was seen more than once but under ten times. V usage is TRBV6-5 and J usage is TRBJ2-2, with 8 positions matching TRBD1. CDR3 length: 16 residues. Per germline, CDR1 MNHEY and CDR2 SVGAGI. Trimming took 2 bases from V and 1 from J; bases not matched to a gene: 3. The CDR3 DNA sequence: TGTGCCAGCAGTTACCCCGGGACAGGGAACACCGGGGAGCTGTTTTTT. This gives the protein CASSYPGTGNTGELFF.

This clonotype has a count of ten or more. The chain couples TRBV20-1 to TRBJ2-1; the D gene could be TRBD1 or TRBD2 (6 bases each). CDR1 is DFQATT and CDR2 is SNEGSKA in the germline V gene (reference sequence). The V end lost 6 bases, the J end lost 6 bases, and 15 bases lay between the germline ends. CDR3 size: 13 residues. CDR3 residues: CSASPGAGNEQFF. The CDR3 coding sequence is TGCAGTGCGAGCCCGGGGGCAGGCAATGAGCAGTTCTTC.

The DNA for the CDR3 is TGTGCCACCAGTGCTAGGGGGGGTGGGGGGTTGGTGCATGAGCAGTTCTTC. Amino acid sequence: CATSARGGGGLVHEQFF. The V call is TRBV24-1, the J call TRBJ2-1; D possibly corresponds to TRBD2 (7 bases). V was clipped by 5 bases and J by 8 bases, with 24 bases between them. Germline loops: CDR1 KGHDR, CDR2 SFDVKD. This CDR3 is built from 17 residues.

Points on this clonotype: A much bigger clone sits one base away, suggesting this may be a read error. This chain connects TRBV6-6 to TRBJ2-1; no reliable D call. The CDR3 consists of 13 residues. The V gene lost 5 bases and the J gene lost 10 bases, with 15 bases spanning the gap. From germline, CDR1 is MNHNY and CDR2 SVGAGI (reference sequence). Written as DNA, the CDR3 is TGTGCCAGCAGTCACGGCCAGACCAGGGAGCAGTTCTTC. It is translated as CASSHGQTREQFF.

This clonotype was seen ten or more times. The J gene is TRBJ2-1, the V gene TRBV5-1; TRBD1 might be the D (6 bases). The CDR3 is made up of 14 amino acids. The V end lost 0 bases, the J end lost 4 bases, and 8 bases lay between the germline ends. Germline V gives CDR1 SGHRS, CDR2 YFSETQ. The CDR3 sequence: CASSLGTEYNEQFF. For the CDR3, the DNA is TGCGCCAGCAGCTTGGGGACAGAGTACAATGAGCAGTTCTTC. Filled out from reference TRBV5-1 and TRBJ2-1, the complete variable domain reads KAGVTQTPRYLIKTRGQQVTLSCSPISGHRSVSWYQQTPGQGLQFLFEYFSETQRNKGNFPGRFSGRQFSNSRSEMNVSTLELGDSALYLCASSLGTEYNEQFFGPGTRLTVL.

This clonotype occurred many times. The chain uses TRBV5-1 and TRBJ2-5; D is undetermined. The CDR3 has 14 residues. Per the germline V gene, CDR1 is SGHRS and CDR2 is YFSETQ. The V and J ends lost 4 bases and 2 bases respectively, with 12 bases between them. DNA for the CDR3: TGCGCCAGCAGCCGCCCGGGCCAGCAAGAGACCCAGTACTTC. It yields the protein CASSRPGQQETQYF.

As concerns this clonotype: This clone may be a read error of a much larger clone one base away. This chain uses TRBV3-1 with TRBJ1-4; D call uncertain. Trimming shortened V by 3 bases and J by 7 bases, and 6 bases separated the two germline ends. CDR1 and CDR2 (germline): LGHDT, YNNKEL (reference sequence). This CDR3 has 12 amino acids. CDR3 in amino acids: CASSQFGEKLFF. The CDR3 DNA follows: TGTGCCAGCAGCCAGTTCGGTGAAAAACTGTTTTTT. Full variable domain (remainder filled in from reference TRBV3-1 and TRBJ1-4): DTAVSQTPKYLVTQMGNDKSIKCEQNLGHDTMYWYKQDSKKFLKIMFSYNNKELIINETVPNRFSPKSPDKAHLNLHINSLELGDSAVYFCASSQFGEKLFFGSGTQLSVL.

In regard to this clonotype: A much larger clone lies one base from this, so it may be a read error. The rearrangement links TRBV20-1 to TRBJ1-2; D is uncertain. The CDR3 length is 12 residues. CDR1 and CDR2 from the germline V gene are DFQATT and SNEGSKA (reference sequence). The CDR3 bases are TGCAGTGCCTCTGAAGGCTTCGATGGCTCCACCTTC. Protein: CSASEGFDGSTF.

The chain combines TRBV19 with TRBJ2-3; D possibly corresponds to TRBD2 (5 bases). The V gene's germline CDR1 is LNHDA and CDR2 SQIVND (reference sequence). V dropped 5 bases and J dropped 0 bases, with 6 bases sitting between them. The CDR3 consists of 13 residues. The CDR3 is CASSWTSTDTQYF. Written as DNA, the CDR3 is TGTGCCAGTAGTTGGACTAGCACAGATACGCAGTATTTT.

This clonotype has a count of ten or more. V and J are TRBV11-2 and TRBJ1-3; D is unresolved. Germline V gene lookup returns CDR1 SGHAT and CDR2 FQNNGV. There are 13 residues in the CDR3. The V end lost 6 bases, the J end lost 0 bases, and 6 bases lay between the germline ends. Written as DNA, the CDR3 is TGTGCCAGCAGTGGATCCTCTGGAAACACCATATATTTT. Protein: CASSGSSGNTIYF.

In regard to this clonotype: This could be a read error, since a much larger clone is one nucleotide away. CDR3 region: CASSVGGTRGAGELVF. The CDR3 DNA reads as TGTGCCAGCAGCGTAGGAGGGACTAGAGGTGCCGGGGAGCTGGTTTTT. This chain connects TRBV9 to TRBJ2-2; 8 nucleotides agree with TRBD2. Germline V lookup: CDR1 SGDLS, CDR2 YYNGEE. This CDR3 has 16 amino acids.

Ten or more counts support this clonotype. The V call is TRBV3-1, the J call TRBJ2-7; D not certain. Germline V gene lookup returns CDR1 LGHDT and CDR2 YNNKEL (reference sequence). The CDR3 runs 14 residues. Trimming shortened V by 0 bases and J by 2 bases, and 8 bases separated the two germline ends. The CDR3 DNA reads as TGTGCCAGCAGCCAAGACGCTTTCACCTACGAGCAGTACTTC. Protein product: CASSQDAFTYEQYF.

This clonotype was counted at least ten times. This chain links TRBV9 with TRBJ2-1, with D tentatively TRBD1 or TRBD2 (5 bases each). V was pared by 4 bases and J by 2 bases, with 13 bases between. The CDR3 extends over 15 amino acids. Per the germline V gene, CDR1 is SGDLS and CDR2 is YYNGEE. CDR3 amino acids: CASSPSGPTYNEQFF. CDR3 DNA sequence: TGTGCCAGCAGCCCCTCGGGGCCCACCTACAATGAGCAGTTCTTC. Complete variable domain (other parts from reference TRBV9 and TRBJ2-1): DSGVTQTPKHLITATGQRVTLRCSPRSGDLSVYWYQQSLDQGLQFLIQYYNGEERAKGNILERFSAQQFPDLHSELNLSSLELGDSALYFCASSPSGPTYNEQFFGPGTRLTVL.